A single sample is the source of the 3 T cell receptor beta chains below, sequenced in a study of CD8 T cells in ankylosing spondylitis. MiXCR, applied by TCRdb to the 5' RACE reads, yields one record per CDR3 protein. The top ten hold more than 12% of the sample, which has roughly 160,000 distinct CDR3 sequences, around 9.6% seen once. Material for sequencing was blood, either unsorted or a sorted T cell fraction (not recorded which). Receptors were obtained from a female donor with ankylosing spondylitis or in good health (not recorded which).

The V and J genes are TRBV2 and TRBJ1-2, with D possibly TRBD1 on 6 matching bases. The CDR3 runs 15 residues. Trimming took 2 bases from V and 6 from J, leaving 16 bases between them. Germline lookup yields CDR1 SNHLY and CDR2 FYNNEI. The CDR3 spells CASSERGPPLNGYTF. The CDR3 DNA reads as TGTGCCAGCAGTGAACGGGGGCCCCCTTTGAATGGCTACACCTTC.

This clonotype has a handful of counts. V is TRBV5-5 and J is TRBJ2-1, with 8 bases aligning to TRBD2. With V trimmed by 2 bases and J by 9 bases, 4 bases remained unmatched. The CDR3 extends over 13 amino acids. CDR1 is SGHKS, CDR2 YYEKEE, per germline (reference sequence). The CDR3 loop is CASSLLAEGEQFF. CDR3 sequence (DNA): TGTGCCAGCAGCTTACTAGCGGAGGGTGAGCAGTTCTTC.

The CDR3 here is CASSSLFTPKYNEQFF. The CDR3 nucleotides are TGTGCCAGCAGCTCACTATTTACCCCAAAGTACAATGAGCAGTTCTTC. J is TRBJ2-1 and V is TRBV11-2; D remains ambiguous. This CDR3 has 16 residues. With 4 bases removed from V and 4 bases from J, the gap between germline ends came to 17 bases. CDR1 is SGHAT, CDR2 FQNNGV, per germline.